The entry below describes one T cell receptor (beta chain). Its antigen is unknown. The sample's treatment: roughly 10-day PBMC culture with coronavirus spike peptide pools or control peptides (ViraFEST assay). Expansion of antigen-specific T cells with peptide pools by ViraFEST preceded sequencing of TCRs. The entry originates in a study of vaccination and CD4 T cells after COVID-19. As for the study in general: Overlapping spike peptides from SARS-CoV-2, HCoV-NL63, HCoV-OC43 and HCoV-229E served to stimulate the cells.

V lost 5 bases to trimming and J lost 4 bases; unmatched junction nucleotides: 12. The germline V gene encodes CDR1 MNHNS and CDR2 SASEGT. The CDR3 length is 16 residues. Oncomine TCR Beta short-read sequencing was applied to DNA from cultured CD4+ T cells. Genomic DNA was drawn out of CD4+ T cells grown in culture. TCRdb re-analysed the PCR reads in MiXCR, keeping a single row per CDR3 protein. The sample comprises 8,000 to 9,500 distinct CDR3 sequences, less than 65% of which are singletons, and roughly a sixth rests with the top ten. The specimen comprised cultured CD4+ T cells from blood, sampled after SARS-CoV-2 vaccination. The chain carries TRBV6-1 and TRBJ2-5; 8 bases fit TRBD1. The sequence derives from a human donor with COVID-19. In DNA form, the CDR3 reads TGTGCCAGCAGTCCCCACCAGCAGGGGGCTCGAGAGACCCAGTACTTC. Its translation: CASSPHQQGARETQYF.